The 8 T cell receptor beta chains below come from one sample, sequenced in a study of blood T cell repertoires in COVID-19. Using immunoSEQ multiplex PCR, the repertoire was profiled, and TCRdb retains in-frame clones only, with some absent. The sample records under 250,000 clones, 85% to 90% being singletons. Input material: peripheral blood. These TCRs come from a woman aged 55 to 70 with acute or convalescent COVID-19.

This clone was recorded only once. The J gene is TRBJ2-1, the V gene TRBV6-1, with a weak D call TRBD2 (6 bases). Per the germline V gene, CDR1 is MNHNS and CDR2 is SASEGT. The CDR3 totals 16 residues. V was trimmed by 4 bases and J by 5 bases, leaving 18 bases between them. The CDR3 DNA is TGTGCCAGCAGTGTCAGAGCGGGTCTTTCGAACAATGAGCAGTTCTTC. Its protein is CASSVRAGLSNNEQFF.

This clone has a handful of counts. The rearrangement links TRBV6-1 to TRBJ1-6; no definite D call. Germline V gene lookup returns CDR1 MNHNS and CDR2 SASEGT. The CDR3 runs 16 residues. Between the trimmed V and J ends, which lost 4 bases and 0 bases, there was a span of 10 bases. DNA for the CDR3: TGTGCCAGCAGTGGAAGGCGCGGCTCCTATAATTCACCCCTCCACTTT. Protein: CASSGRRGSYNSPLHF.

This chain links TRBV18 with TRBJ1-5; 9 nucleotides match TRBD1. This CDR3 has 16 amino acids. J lost 4 bases, V lost 4 bases, and 8 bases had no gene match. CDR1 is KGHSH, CDR2 LQKENI, per germline. The CDR3 is CASSHYQDRGNQPQHF. In DNA, the CDR3 is TGTGCCAGCTCACACTACCAGGACAGGGGAAATCAGCCCCAGCATTTT.

This sequence joins TRBV27 and TRBJ2-7; 8 bases align to TRBD1. CDR3 length: 15 amino acids. The trim removed 6 bases at V and 0 bases at J, leaving 7 bases unmatched. Germline values: CDR1 MNHEY, CDR2 SMNVEV (reference sequence). The CDR3 DNA follows: TGTGCCAGCAGCCGACAGGGGACCCTCTCCTACGAGCAGTACTTC. It specifies CASSRQGTLSYEQYF.

The V gene is TRBV5-1, the J gene TRBJ2-1, with 11 bases aligning to TRBD2. Losses at the gene ends were 3 bases for V and 4 bases for J; bases not matched to a gene: 3. Per germline, CDR1 SGHRS and CDR2 YFSETQ. The CDR3 is made up of 15 amino acids. DNA of the CDR3: TGCGCCAGCAGCTGGGGACTAGCGGATTACAATGAGCAGTTCTTC. It encodes CASSWGLADYNEQFF.

The chain's CDR3 is CSVGLQGGSYGYTF. CDR3 DNA sequence: TGCAGCGTTGGGCTGCAGGGAGGGAGCTATGGCTACACCTTC. The chain has TRBV29-1 and TRBJ1-2, with D tentatively TRBD1 (5 bases). V shed 4 bases and J shed 4 bases, with 16 bases lying between them. From germline, CDR1 is SQVTM and CDR2 ANQGSEA. This CDR3 has 14 amino acids.

The chain couples TRBV30 to TRBJ1-6; D is perhaps TRBD1 (6 bases). CDR1 is GTSNPN, CDR2 SVGIG, per germline (reference sequence). V lost 2 bases, J lost 8 bases, and 10 bases lay in between. The CDR3 is made up of 13 amino acids. The CDR3 reads CAWSTNRDSPLHF. The CDR3 bases are TGTGCCTGGAGTACCAACAGGGATTCACCCCTCCACTTT.

The chain joins TRBV4-3 to TRBJ2-6; no reliable D call. The V end lost 0 bases, the J end lost 0 bases, and 15 bases lay between the germline ends. In germline, CDR1 is LGHNA, CDR2 YSLEER. The CDR3 totals 19 residues. The CDR3 loop reads CASSQEDLGIYSGANVLTF. The DNA of the CDR3 is TGCGCCAGCAGCCAAGAAGACCTGGGCATCTACTCTGGGGCCAACGTCCTGACTTTC.